Following are 26 T cell receptor beta chains from one sample sequenced in a study of early T cells in non-severe SARS-CoV-2 infection. TCRdb called the 5' RACE reads again in MiXCR, with one record for every CDR3 protein. The sample yields tens of thousands of distinct CDR3 sequences, nearly 6% seen once. Material for sequencing was whole blood. The source of these receptors is an adult who was a healthcare worker with PCR-confirmed SARS-CoV-2 infection or an uninfected control (not recorded which).

This clonotype was counted ten times or more. The gene calls are TRBV7-8 and TRBJ2-2; D is perhaps TRBD1 or TRBD2 (5 bases each). CDR1 and CDR2 (germline): SGHVS, FQNEAQ. Trimming removed 2 bases from V and 4 bases from J, with 20 bases in between. The CDR3 extends over 18 amino acids. The CDR3 is CASSLRMRGLLGTGELFF. For the CDR3, the DNA is TGTGCCAGCAGCTTACGGATGAGGGGCCTCCTAGGCACCGGGGAGCTGTTTTTT.

The V and J genes are TRBV19 and TRBJ2-3; D might be TRBD2 (7 bases). Germline CDR1 is LNHDA and CDR2 is SQIVND (reference sequence). The V and J ends lost 9 bases and 1 base respectively, with 14 bases between them. This CDR3 comprises 14 residues. The CDR3 DNA follows: TGTGCCAGCTGGGGGGGGCGAGGCACAGATACGCAGTATTTT. This sequence encodes CASWGGRGTDTQYF.

The sample holds many counts of this clonotype. The chain is built from TRBV7-2 and TRBJ1-1; unclear D gene. In germline, CDR1 is SGHTA, CDR2 FQGNSA. The CDR3 loop spans 15 amino acids. V was shortened by 2 bases and J by 5 bases, with 15 bases between the two germline ends. The CDR3 nucleotides are TGTGCCAGCAGCTTAAGCCCAGGCGCCAGAACTGAAGCTTTCTTT. Residues: CASSLSPGARTEAFF.

This clonotype occurred many times. CDR3 amino acids: CASNLQTTGSGELFF. The CDR3 DNA is TGCGCCAGCAACCTACAGACCACAGGGTCCGGGGAGCTGTTTTTT. The chain combines TRBV5-1 with TRBJ2-2; a weak D match, TRBD1 (6 bases). The CDR3 totals 15 residues. Germline values: CDR1 SGHRS, CDR2 YFSETQ. V lost 6 bases to trimming and J lost 6 bases, with 18 bases between them.

Remarks on this clonotype: Being one base from a much bigger clone, this may be a read error. The chain couples TRBV2 to TRBJ2-7; TRBD2 aligns across 7 bases. The CDR3 sequence is 13 residues long. The trim removed 6 bases at V and 5 bases at J, leaving 7 bases unmatched. The germline gives CDR1 SNHLY, CDR2 FYNNEI. The CDR3 DNA reads TGTGCCAGCAGGTCCCAACGGGGGGACGAGCAGTACTTC. Protein sequence: CASRSQRGDEQYF.

This clonotype was observed at least ten times. This rearrangement joins TRBV20-1 to TRBJ1-4, with a weak D call TRBD1 (5 bases). The germline V gene has CDR1 DFQATT and CDR2 SNEGSKA (reference sequence). CDR3 length: 14 amino acids. Between the trimmed V and J ends, which lost 7 bases and 8 bases, there was a span of 20 bases. CDR3 sequence (DNA): TGCAGTGGCCGGGACCGAGTGGGTGAAGAAAAACTGTTTTTT. This sequence encodes CSGRDRVGEEKLFF.

This clonotype was found many times. V gene TRBV18 combines with J gene TRBJ2-7; 7 nucleotides line up with TRBD1. Looked up from germline, CDR1 is KGHSH and CDR2 is LQKENI. V lost 3 bases to trimming and J lost 6 bases; unmatched junction nucleotides: 20. This CDR3 spans 18 amino acids. The CDR3 loop is CASSPTRQGSPRWGEQYF. CDR3 nucleotides: TGTGCCAGCTCACCCACCCGACAGGGTTCCCCCCGATGGGGCGAGCAGTACTTC.

Many counts were recorded for this clonotype. Mismatch with germline at one junction end may stem from a read error. J is TRBJ1-2 and V is TRBV12-3 or TRBV12-4; D might be TRBD1 (5 bases). The length of the CDR3 is 15 residues. This CDR3 reads CASSLRGTPDYGHTF. DNA for the CDR3: TGTGCCAGCAGTTTACGAGGGACTCCCGACTATGGCCACACCTTC.

In its sample, this clonotype was seen many times. The rearrangement joins TRBV28 to TRBJ2-3; D could derive from TRBD1 or TRBD2 (6 bases each). V shed 6 bases and J shed 2 bases, with 18 bases lying between them. There are 16 residues in the CDR3. Germline V gene data show CDR1 as MDHEN and CDR2 as SYDVKM. The chain's CDR3 is CASSLRVGGTTDTQYF. The CDR3 bases are TGTGCCAGCAGCCTCAGGGTAGGGGGGACCACAGATACGCAGTATTTT. The entire variable domain, with the rest obtained from reference TRBV28 and TRBJ2-3, is as follows: DVKVTQSSRYLVKRTGEKVFLECVQDMDHENMFWYRQDPGLGLRLIYFSYDVKMKEKGDIPEGYSVSREKKERFSLILESASTNQTSMYLCASSLRVGGTTDTQYFGPGTRLTVL.

The genes are TRBV9 and TRBJ2-2; D remains unclear. CDR1 and CDR2 (germline): SGDLS, YYNGEE. V was clipped by 4 bases and J by 6 bases, with 7 bases between them. The CDR3 length is 12 residues. CDR3 in DNA: TGTGCCAGCAGCCCCTGGGCCGGGGAGCTGTTTTTT. Protein product: CASSPWAGELFF.

This clonotype was picked up many times. This chain uses TRBV7-9 with TRBJ2-1, with D perhaps matching TRBD2 (5 bases). Germline V CDR1 and CDR2: SEHNR, FQNEAQ (reference sequence). The CDR3 totals 16 residues. V lost 4 bases and J lost 5, with 18 bases in between. The CDR3: CASSSAPGGGNNEQFF. The CDR3 DNA follows: TGTGCCAGCAGCTCCGCCCCCGGTGGAGGAAACAATGAGCAGTTCTTC.

This clonotype was picked up many times. The chain joins TRBV28 to TRBJ2-1, with 10 nucleotides matching TRBD2. V lost 6 bases to trimming and J lost 6 bases; unmatched junction nucleotides: 8. The CDR3 covers 15 residues. Germline CDR1 and CDR2: MDHEN and SYDVKM. The CDR3 DNA reads TGTGCCAGCAGCCGAGCGGGAGGGCCATCCAATGAGCAGTTCTTC. This translates into CASSRAGGPSNEQFF.

This clonotype was counted many times. This chain links TRBV6-1 with TRBJ2-2, with D possibly being TRBD1 or TRBD2 (5 bases each). CDR1 and CDR2 (germline): MNHNS, SASEGT. Trimming pared 3 bases from V and 2 bases from J, leaving 10 bases between. There are 15 residues in the CDR3. In nucleotides, the CDR3 is TGTGCCAGCAGTGAGGGGGACCTAAACACCGGGGAGCTGTTTTTT. This gives the protein CASSEGDLNTGELFF.

Of note for this clonotype: This may stem from a read error, because a much larger clone lies one nucleotide away. CDR3 in DNA: TGTGCCAGCAGGACCGACAGCGGGGGGAGGACCGGGGATGCGCAGTATTTT. Amino acid sequence: CASRTDSGGRTGDAQYF. This sequence joins TRBV7-2 and TRBJ2-3; 9 bases are shared with TRBD2. The germline gives CDR1 SGHTA, CDR2 FQGNSA. Trimming removed 6 bases from V and 10 bases from J; junction bases left unmatched: 20. The CDR3 is 17 amino acids.

This clonotype was detected ten times or more. V usage is TRBV9 and J usage is TRBJ2-3; 9 nucleotides agree with TRBD2. V lost 0 bases and J lost 4; bases outside the gene matches: 15. The V gene's germline CDR1 is SGDLS and CDR2 YYNGEE. The CDR3 has 19 residues. CDR3 amino acids: CASSVDVSGRGGQADTQYF. CDR3 sequence (DNA): TGTGCCAGCAGCGTAGATGTTAGCGGGAGAGGGGGGCAGGCAGATACGCAGTATTTT.

The chain uses TRBV7-9 and TRBJ1-1; no definite D call. Germline V CDR1 and CDR2: SEHNR, FQNEAQ (reference sequence). There are 13 residues in the CDR3. Deletions cut 5 bases from V and 7 bases from J, with 14 bases between. The CDR3 is CASSLPGEIEAFF. The CDR3 DNA is TGTGCCAGCAGCCTCCCTGGGGAGATTGAAGCTTTCTTT.

This clonotype was recorded many times. The chain has TRBV13 and TRBJ2-5; D remains unclear. The CDR3 covers 13 residues. V lost 1 base to trimming and J lost 1 base, with 4 bases between them. Germline CDR1 is PRHDT and CDR2 is FYEKMQ (reference sequence). Here the CDR3 reads CASSLAPQETQYF. DNA of the CDR3: TGTGCCAGCAGCTTAGCCCCCCAAGAGACCCAGTACTTC.

In its sample, this clonotype was seen many times. The rearrangement joins TRBV29-1 to TRBJ2-3; D perhaps matches TRBD2 (6 bases). The CDR3 has 11 residues. CDR1 and CDR2 (germline): SQVTM, ANQGSEA. Trimming cost V 6 bases and J 10 bases, with 14 bases left between them. The CDR3 DNA is TGCAGCGTGGCGGACTATCTAGCGCAGTATTTT. Translated: CSVADYLAQYF.

The table lists this clonotype with many counts. V and J are TRBV20-1 and TRBJ1-1; D is unclear. The germline V and J ends were trimmed by 3 bases and 0 bases, with 8 bases remaining between them. The CDR3 extends over 13 amino acids. Germline loops: CDR1 DFQATT, CDR2 SNEGSKA (reference sequence). The CDR3 nucleotides read TGCAGTGCTAGGCCTGGTATGAACACTGAAGCTTTCTTT. It specifies CSARPGMNTEAFF.

V and J are TRBV7-2 and TRBJ2-7; 10 bases fit TRBD2. The V and J ends lost 2 bases and 3 bases, in that order; junction bases with no gene match: 4. The CDR3 spans 15 residues. Germline V CDR1 and CDR2: SGHTA, FQGNSA. This CDR3 is CASSLMVAGGYEQYF. CDR3 DNA sequence: TGTGCCAGCAGCTTAATGGTAGCGGGGGGCTACGAGCAGTACTTC. Full variable domain (remainder filled in from reference TRBV7-2 and TRBJ2-7): GAGVSQSPSNKVTEKGKDVELRCDPISGHTALYWYRQSLGQGLEFLIYFQGNSAPDKSGLPSDRFSAERTGGSVSTLTIQRTQQEDSAVYLCASSLMVAGGYEQYFGPGTRLTVT.

This clonotype was recorded many times. This chain uses TRBV6-5 with TRBJ1-1; a weak D match, TRBD1 (6 bases). Per germline, CDR1 MNHEY and CDR2 SVGAGI. V was trimmed by 2 bases and J by 0 bases, leaving 13 bases between them. The CDR3 has 16 residues. DNA for the CDR3: TGTGCCAGCAGTTACGGTGTTGGGGGCTTGAACACTGAAGCTTTCTTT. Translated: CASSYGVGGLNTEAFF.

This clonotype occurred many times. The gene calls are TRBV4-1 and TRBJ1-2; D unclear. The CDR3 is made up of 15 amino acids. Germline V lookup: CDR1 MGHRA, CDR2 YSYEKL. The germline V and J ends were trimmed by 0 bases and 10 bases, with 18 bases remaining between them. In nucleotides, the CDR3 is TGCGCCAGCAGCCAAGATCCAGCGGGAAGCTTCCACTACACCTTC. Translation gives CASSQDPAGSFHYTF.

The V and J genes are TRBV2 and TRBJ2-1; D is perhaps TRBD2 (6 bases). This CDR3 has 14 residues. CDR1 and CDR2 from the germline V gene are SNHLY and FYNNEI. Trimming shortened V by 10 bases and J by 5 bases, and 18 bases separated the two germline ends. CDR3 amino acids: CAIPIAGIDNEQFF. The CDR3 nucleotides read TGTGCCATTCCGATCGCGGGAATAGACAATGAGCAGTTCTTC.

For this clonotype: A read error is possible here, since a much larger clone lies one base away. This rearrangement joins TRBV12-3 or TRBV12-4 to TRBJ2-3, with D uncertain. The CDR3 extends over 13 amino acids. Trimming removed 4 bases from V and 6 bases from J, with 11 bases in between. CDR3 sequence reads: CASSSRLLDTQYF. Written as DNA, the CDR3 is TGTGCCAGCAGTTCCAGGCTCCTGGATACGCAGTATTTT.

This chain joins TRBV9 and TRBJ2-3; 8 nucleotides agree with TRBD2. The V gene's germline CDR1 is SGDLS and CDR2 YYNGEE. This CDR3 has 15 residues. V lost 1 base and J lost 3; bases outside the gene matches: 4. Here the CDR3 reads CASSVSGGYTDTQYF. CDR3 nucleotides: TGTGCCAGCAGCGTAAGCGGGGGATATACAGATACGCAGTATTTT.

At least ten counts were recorded for this clonotype. This chain joins TRBV11-2 and TRBJ2-5, with a tentative D call TRBD2 (7 bases). This CDR3 comprises 15 residues. CDR1 is SGHAT and CDR2 is FQNNGV in the germline V gene. V lost 5 bases and J 5 bases, leaving 18 bases between the germline ends. CDR3 amino acids: CASSKGGAGTETQYF. The DNA of the CDR3 is TGTGCCAGCAGCAAAGGGGGGGCGGGGACTGAGACCCAGTACTTC.